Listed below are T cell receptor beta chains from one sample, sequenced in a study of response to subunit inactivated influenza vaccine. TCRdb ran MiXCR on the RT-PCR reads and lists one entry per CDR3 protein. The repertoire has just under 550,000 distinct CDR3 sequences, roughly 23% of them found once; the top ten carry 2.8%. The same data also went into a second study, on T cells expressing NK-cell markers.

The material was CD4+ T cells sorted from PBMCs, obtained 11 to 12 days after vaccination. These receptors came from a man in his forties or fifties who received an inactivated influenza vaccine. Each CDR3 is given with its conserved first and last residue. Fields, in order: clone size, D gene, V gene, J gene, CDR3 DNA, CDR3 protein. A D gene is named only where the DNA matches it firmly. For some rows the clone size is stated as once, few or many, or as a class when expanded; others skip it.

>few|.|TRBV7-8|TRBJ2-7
TGTGCCAGCAGCCCGCGACTGTCCTACGAGCAGTACTTC
CASSPRLSYEQYF
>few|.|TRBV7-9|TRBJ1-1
TGTGCCAGCAGTTTCGTCTGGGGAGGTGAGAATGAAGCTTTCTTT
CASSFVWGGENEAFF
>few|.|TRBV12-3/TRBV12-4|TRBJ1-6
TGTGCCAGCAGTTTAGACAGGCCGAGCTCCTATAATTCACCCCTCCACTTT
CASSLDRPSSYNSPLHF
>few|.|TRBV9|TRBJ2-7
TGTGCCAGCAGCGGGCGGGGGCCCGGCGGAGAGCAGTACTTC
CASSGRGPGGEQYF
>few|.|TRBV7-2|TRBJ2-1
TGTGCCAGCAGCCCCGGACCGGGCGGTGAGCAGTTCTTC
CASSPGPGGEQFF
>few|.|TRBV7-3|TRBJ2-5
TGTGCCAGCAGCTTAATGATTGGAGAGACCCAGTACTTC
CASSLMIGETQYF
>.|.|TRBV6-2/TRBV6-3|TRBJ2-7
TGTGCCAGCAGTTATGACGGGTTCGGCGAGCAGTACTTC
CASSYDGFGEQYF
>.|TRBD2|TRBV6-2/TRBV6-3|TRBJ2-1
TGTGCCAGCAAAGGGAGCGGGGGGTCGAATGAGCAGTTCTTC
CASKGSGGSNEQFF
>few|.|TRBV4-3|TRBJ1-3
TGCGCCAGCAGCCAGGGAGCTAGTGAGCGAAACACCATATATTTT
CASSQGASERNTIYF
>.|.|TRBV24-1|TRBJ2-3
TGTGCCACCAGTTTTGGCCCAAGGGGCACAGATACGCAGTATTTT
CATSFGPRGTDTQYF
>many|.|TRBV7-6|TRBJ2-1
TGTGCCAGCAGCTTAGGAGGGCGGACAGACAATGAGCAGTTCTTC
CASSLGGRTDNEQFF
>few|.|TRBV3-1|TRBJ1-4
TGTGCCAGCAGCTACTCGGCCCAGGTCGCTAATGAAAAACTGTTTTTT
CASSYSAQVANEKLFF
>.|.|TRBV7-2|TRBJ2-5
TGTGCCAGCAGCGGTAACTTGGAGACCCAGTACTTC
CASSGNLETQYF
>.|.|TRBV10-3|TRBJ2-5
TGTGCCATCAGCCCTGGGAGAGAACAAGAGACCCAGTACTTC
CAISPGREQETQYF
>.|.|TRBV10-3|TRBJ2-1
TGTGCCATCAGTAAGGACGAGCTGCAGTTCTTC
CAISKDELQFF
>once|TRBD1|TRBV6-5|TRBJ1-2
TGTGCCAGCAGTTCTGCCCGGACAGGGCGCGTCTATGGCTACACCTTC
CASSSARTGRVYGYTF
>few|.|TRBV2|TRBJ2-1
TGTGCCAGCACGAGCGGCTACAATGAGCAGTTCTTC
CASTSGYNEQFF
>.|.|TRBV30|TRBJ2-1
TGTGCCTGGAGTATTACAAGTTTGGGTGAGCAGTTCTTC
CAWSITSLGEQFF
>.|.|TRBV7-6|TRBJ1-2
TGTGCCAGCAGCTTGGGTCCAGGGGATGGCTACACCTTC
CASSLGPGDGYTF
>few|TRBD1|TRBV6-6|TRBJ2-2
TGTGCCAGCAACGGACAGGGGGACGGGGAGCTGTTTTTT
CASNGQGDGELFF
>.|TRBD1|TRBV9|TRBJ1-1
TGTGCCAGCAGCGTAAAGGGGGACAGGACGAACACTGAAGCTTTCTTT
CASSVKGDRTNTEAFF
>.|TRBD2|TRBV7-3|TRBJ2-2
TGTGCCAGCAGCTTAATTTCTACTAGCGCGGTCGGGGAGCTGTTTTTT
CASSLISTSAVGELFF
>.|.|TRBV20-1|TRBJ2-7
TGCTGTGCTAGAGATCCGGCTAGTAGCGTCTTCTACGAGCAGTACTTC
CCARDPASSVFYEQYF
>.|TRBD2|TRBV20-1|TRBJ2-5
TGCAGTGCCGTGAGCGGGGGGGGGGAGACCCAGTACTTC
CSAVSGGGETQYF
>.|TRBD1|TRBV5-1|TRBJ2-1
TGCGCCAGCAGCTTGGCCCCAGGGGGCACCGGCAATGAGCAGTTCTTC
CASSLAPGGTGNEQFF
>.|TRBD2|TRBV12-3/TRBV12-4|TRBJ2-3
TGTGCCAGCGGACTAGCGGGAACATATACGCAGTATTTT
CASGLAGTYTQYF
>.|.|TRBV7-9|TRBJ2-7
TGTGCCAGCAGCCGACAGCGGGAGCAGTACTTC
CASSRQREQYF
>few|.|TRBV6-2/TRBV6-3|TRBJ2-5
TGTGCCAGCACCAAAGGTAGTTCGGGCCACGGGACCCAGTACTTC
CASTKGSSGHGTQYF
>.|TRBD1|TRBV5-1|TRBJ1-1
TGCGCCAGCAGCTCGACGGACAGGGTGATGAACACTGAAGCTTTCTTT
CASSSTDRVMNTEAFF
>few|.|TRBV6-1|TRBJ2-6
TGTGCCAGCAGTGAAGCGAGGTCATCCGTGGGGTCTGGGGCCAACGTCCTGACTTTC
CASSEARSSVGSGANVLTF
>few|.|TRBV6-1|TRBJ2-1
TGTGCCAGCAGCACCACCGGGACGGACTACAATGAGCAGTTCTTC
CASSTTGTDYNEQFF
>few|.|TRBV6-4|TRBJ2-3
TGTGCCAGCAGGGATTACTCGTCGGATACGCAGTATTTT
CASRDYSSDTQYF
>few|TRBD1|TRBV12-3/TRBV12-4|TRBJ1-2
TGTGCCAGCAGAACCCTCCGGGACAGGGGGTTCGGCTACACCTTC
CASRTLRDRGFGYTF
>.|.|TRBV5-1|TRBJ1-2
TGCGCCAGCAGCGTGACTCCCGGGACGAGAGGTGGCTACACCTTC
CASSVTPGTRGGYTF
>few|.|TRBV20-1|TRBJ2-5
TGCAGTGCCCAGCCCCCTGGGGAGACCCAGTACTTC
CSAQPPGETQYF
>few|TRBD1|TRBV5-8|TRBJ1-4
TGTGCCAGCAGCTGGGTACAGACAGGGAGGGCGGATGAAAAACTGTTTTTT
CASSWVQTGRADEKLFF
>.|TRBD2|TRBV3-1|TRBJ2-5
TGTGCCAGCAGCCAAGATACAGCGGGGGCGCGGAGCGAGACCCAGTACTTC
CASSQDTAGARSETQYF
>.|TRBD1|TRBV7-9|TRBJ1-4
TGTGCCAGCAGCTGGGGACAGAACAATGAAAAACTGTTTTTT
CASSWGQNNEKLFF
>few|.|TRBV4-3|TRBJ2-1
TGCGCCAGCAGCTCCGCAGAGGGTTCCTACAATGAGCAGTTCTTC
CASSSAEGSYNEQFF
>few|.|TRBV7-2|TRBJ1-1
TGTGCCAGCAGCTTAGATCGGACTGAAGCTTTCTTT
CASSLDRTEAFF
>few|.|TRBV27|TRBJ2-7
TGTGCCAGCCGAAAAGGAGGGCAGGGCATAGGACAGTACTTC
CASRKGGQGIGQYF
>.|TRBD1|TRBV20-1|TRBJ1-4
TGCAGTGCCAAGACAGGGGGTGTCGAAAAACTGTTTTTT
CSAKTGGVEKLFF
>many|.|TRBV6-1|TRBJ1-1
TGTGCCAGCGCCACCGGTACAAGGTCGAACACTGAAGCTTTCTTT
CASATGTRSNTEAFF
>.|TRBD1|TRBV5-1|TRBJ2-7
TGCGCCAGCAGCTCTCAGGGGGACGGCTACGAGCAGTACTTC
CASSSQGDGYEQYF
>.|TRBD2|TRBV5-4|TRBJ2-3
TGTGCCAGCAGGATAGCGGGGGGGCCCGCAGATACGCAGTATTTT
CASRIAGGPADTQYF
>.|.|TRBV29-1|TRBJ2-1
TGCAGCGTTGACAGGGGGGCCCCTCGGGAGCAGTTCTTC
CSVDRGAPREQFF
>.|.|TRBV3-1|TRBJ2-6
TGTGCCAGCAGCCAAGGGGTCTGGGCCAACGTCCTGACTTTC
CASSQGVWANVLTF
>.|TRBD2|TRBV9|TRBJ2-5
TGTGCCAGCAGCGCGAGTTCCTGGACTAGCGGAAGATCAGAGACCCAGTACTTC
CASSASSWTSGRSETQYF
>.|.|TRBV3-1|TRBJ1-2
TGTGCCAGCAGCCAGACAGAATATGGCTACACCTTC
CASSQTEYGYTF
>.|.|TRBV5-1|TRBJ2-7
TGCGCCAGCAGCTTAGATCAGGGGGGCTCCTACGAGCAGTACTTC
CASSLDQGGSYEQYF
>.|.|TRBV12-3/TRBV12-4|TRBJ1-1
TGTGCCAGCACCCTGATACAGGGTAGGACTGAAGCTTTCTTT
CASTLIQGRTEAFF
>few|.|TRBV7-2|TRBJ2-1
TGTGCCAGCAGCTTAGTCTCGCAAGTGCGCACAAATGAGCAGTTCTTC
CASSLVSQVRTNEQFF
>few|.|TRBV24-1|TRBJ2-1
TGTGCCACCAGTGGCCCCTCTGAGATCAATGAGCAGTTCTTC
CATSGPSEINEQFF
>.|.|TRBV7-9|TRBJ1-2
TGTGCCAGCAGCGGCCGGGGAGGCAACTATGGCTACACCTTC
CASSGRGGNYGYTF
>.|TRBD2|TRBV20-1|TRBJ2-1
TGCAGCGGACTAGCGGGGTGGGACAATGAGCAGTTCTTC
CSGLAGWDNEQFF
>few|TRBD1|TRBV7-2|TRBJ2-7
TGTGCCAGCAGCTTATCGACAGGGGGCAGCGAGCAGTACTTC
CASSLSTGGSEQYF
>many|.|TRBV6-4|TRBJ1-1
TGTGCCAGCAAGGACTTCGAGGGCGCTGAAGCTTTCTTT
CASKDFEGAEAFF
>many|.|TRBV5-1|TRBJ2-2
TGCGCCAGCAGGCCGCTGAACACCGGGGAGCTGTTTTTT
CASRPLNTGELFF
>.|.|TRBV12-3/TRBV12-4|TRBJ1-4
TGTGCCAGCAGCATAGGCACTTTTGGGGGAAAACTGTTTTTT
CASSIGTFGGKLFF
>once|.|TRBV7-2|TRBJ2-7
TGTGCCAGCAGCTTAGACTACTCGGGCGAGCAGTACTTC
CASSLDYSGEQYF